This TCR beta chain came from a study of cytomegalovirus exposure and HLA in healthy donors. Germline V gives CDR1 SEHNR, CDR2 FQNEAQ (reference sequence). Trimming left V 3 bases short and J 2 bases short, with 8 bases between. The CDR3 runs 13 residues. As concerns this clone: Its antigen is unidentified.

Study findings and constraints: A previous analysis found most TCR beta V segments productive roughly 90% or roughly 30% of the time.

Primers included in the PCR were 60 Vbeta and 13 Jbeta primers. Profiling relied on immunoSEQ multiplex PCR, and the TCRdb table lists in-frame clones only, not all of them. The data contain about 120,000 clones, over 70% of them seen just once; the ten biggest clones take up roughly 4%. The TCR sequence derives from a young man in good health and CMV-seropositive. The sample taken for sequencing was PBMCs. The chain uses TRBV7-9 and TRBJ2-7, with a weak D call TRBD1 (6 bases). This CDR3 is CASSFQGTYEQYF. In DNA, the CDR3 is TGTGCCAGCAGCTTCCAGGGGACCTACGAGCAGTACTTC.